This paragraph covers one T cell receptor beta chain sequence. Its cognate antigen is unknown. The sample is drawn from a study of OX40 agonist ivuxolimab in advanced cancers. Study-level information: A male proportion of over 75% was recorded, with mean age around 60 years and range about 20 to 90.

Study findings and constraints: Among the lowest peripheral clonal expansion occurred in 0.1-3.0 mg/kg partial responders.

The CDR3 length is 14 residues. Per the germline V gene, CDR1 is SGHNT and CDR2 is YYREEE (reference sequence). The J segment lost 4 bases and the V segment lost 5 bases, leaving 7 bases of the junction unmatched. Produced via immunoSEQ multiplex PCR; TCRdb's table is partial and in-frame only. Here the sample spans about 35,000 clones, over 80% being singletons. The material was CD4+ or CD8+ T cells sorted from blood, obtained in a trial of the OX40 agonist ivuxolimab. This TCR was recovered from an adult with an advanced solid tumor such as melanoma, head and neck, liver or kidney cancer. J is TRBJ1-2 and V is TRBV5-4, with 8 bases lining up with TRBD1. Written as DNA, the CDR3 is TGTGCCAGCAGACCGGCGGGACAGGCCTATGGCTACACCTTC. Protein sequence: CASRPAGQAYGYTF.